This is a list of T cell receptor beta chains from one sample in a study of resident and recirculating memory T cells in vitiligo. Method: immunoSEQ multiplex PCR; TCRdb's copy keeps in-frame clones and lacks some. The sample carries roughly 42,000 clones, around 90% recorded once. Sequenced input: blood. The source is a male donor with vitiligo. Both conserved end residues are trimmed from each CDR3. Each record gives: J gene, clone size, V gene, CDR3 protein. Clone size is stated in some rows and not others, as once, few, many or a class when expanded.

j_call: TRBJ1-2; clone_size: -; v_call: TRBV5-8; cdr3_aa: ASRRGTGSDYGYT
j_call: TRBJ2-7; clone_size: -; v_call: TRBV5-8; cdr3_aa: ASTPRLSWGFSPIYEQY
j_call: -; clone_size: -; v_call: TRBV2; cdr3_aa: ASVPSLGSYEQY
j_call: TRBJ2-7; clone_size: -; v_call: TRBV15; cdr3_aa: ATSRQGSSYEQY
j_call: TRBJ1-2; clone_size: once; v_call: TRBV4-2; cdr3_aa: ASSQERQTNYGYT
j_call: TRBJ2-7; clone_size: -; v_call: TRBV4-3; cdr3_aa: ASSQRTGQGGPGEQY
j_call: TRBJ2-5; clone_size: -; v_call: TRBV5-1; cdr3_aa: ASSFSGSSGETQY
j_call: TRBJ1-2; clone_size: -; v_call: TRBV5-1; cdr3_aa: ASSLAVGAHDYGYT
j_call: TRBJ1-2; clone_size: -; v_call: TRBV6-6; cdr3_aa: ASTRDSYYGYT
j_call: TRBJ1-1; clone_size: few; v_call: TRBV4-2; cdr3_aa: ASSQGQRNPTEAF
j_call: TRBJ2-2; clone_size: -; v_call: TRBV12-5; cdr3_aa: ASGLVRSTGAKWGELF
j_call: TRBJ1-6; clone_size: -; v_call: TRBV4-2; cdr3_aa: ASSQEVYGTGIRNSPLH
j_call: TRBJ2-1; clone_size: -; v_call: TRBV7-6; cdr3_aa: ASSLELASYNEQF
j_call: TRBJ1-1; clone_size: once; v_call: TRBV10-2; cdr3_aa: ASNGQYYTEAF
j_call: TRBJ1-1; clone_size: -; v_call: TRBV7-6; cdr3_aa: ASNANLGVGTEAF
j_call: TRBJ2-2; clone_size: -; v_call: TRBV5-1; cdr3_aa: ASSLVGAPGELF
j_call: TRBJ1-5; clone_size: -; v_call: TRBV7-6; cdr3_aa: ASSLLGFGTGRFPQPQH
j_call: TRBJ2-2; clone_size: -; v_call: TRBV19; cdr3_aa: ASSGTVNTGELF
j_call: TRBJ1-2; clone_size: -; v_call: TRBV7-2; cdr3_aa: ASSGPGQGAFYGYT
j_call: TRBJ1-1; clone_size: -; v_call: TRBV10-3; cdr3_aa: AIGKLNTEAF
j_call: TRBJ2-5; clone_size: -; v_call: TRBV7-2; cdr3_aa: ASSLGRRQETQY
j_call: TRBJ1-4; clone_size: -; v_call: TRBV30; cdr3_aa: AWMDYNEKLF
j_call: TRBJ2-3; clone_size: -; v_call: TRBV18; cdr3_aa: ASSPQGANTQY
j_call: TRBJ2-7; clone_size: -; v_call: TRBV6-5; cdr3_aa: ASSYSIAGNSYEQY
j_call: TRBJ2-7; clone_size: -; v_call: TRBV30; cdr3_aa: AWAKEYEQY
j_call: TRBJ2-1; clone_size: -; v_call: TRBV30; cdr3_aa: ARGTQGLSNEQF
j_call: TRBJ1-2; clone_size: -; v_call: TRBV4-1; cdr3_aa: ASSQLMTRGDPGYT
j_call: TRBJ2-7; clone_size: -; v_call: TRBV19; cdr3_aa: ASRARGGAVNEQY
j_call: TRBJ1-6; clone_size: -; v_call: TRBV11-2; cdr3_aa: ASSDRTNSPLH
j_call: TRBJ2-7; clone_size: -; v_call: TRBV6-1; cdr3_aa: ASRGTVVSYEQY
j_call: TRBJ2-7; clone_size: -; v_call: TRBV4-3; cdr3_aa: ASSQGSGGYYEQY